The 24 T cell receptor beta chains reported below all come from one sample, sequenced in a study of technical replicates of blood from a handful of donors. Assay: immunoSEQ multiplex PCR; the TCRdb copy retains only in-frame clones and omits some. The table records tens of thousands of clones, around 92% of them present only once. Material for sequencing was PBMCs. These TCRs come from a human donor in good health. Some clones in this sample may be carry-over from other donors' samples.

The chain couples TRBV15 to TRBJ2-7; 7 positions agree with TRBD2. CDR3 size: 14 residues. The V gene end was trimmed by 0 bases and the J gene end by 4 bases; junction bases not matched to a gene: 3. The germline V gene encodes CDR1 LNHNV and CDR2 YYDKDF (reference sequence). CDR3 sequence reads: CATSREISGYEQYF. The CDR3 region has the DNA TGTGCCACCAGCAGAGAGATTAGCGGGTACGAGCAGTACTTC.

By sample fraction, this clone is large. The V and J genes are TRBV7-9 and TRBJ2-1; 9 bases are shared with TRBD2. CDR1 and CDR2 (germline): SEHNR, FQNEAQ (reference sequence). This CDR3 has 19 amino acids. V gave up 4 bases and J gave up 0 bases; unmatched junction bases: 13. The CDR3 DNA sequence: TGTGCCAGCAGCTACCGGAAAACTAGCGGGCGTAGCTCCTACAATGAGCAGTTCTTC. It codes for CASSYRKTSGRSSYNEQFF. Supplemented by reference TRBV7-9 and TRBJ2-1, the full variable domain reads DTGVSQNPRHKITKRGQNVTFRCDPISEHNRLYWYRQTLGQGPEFLTYFQNEAQLEKSRLLSDRFSAERPKGSFSTLEIQRTEQGDSAMYLCASSYRKTSGRSSYNEQFFGPGTRLTVL.

This clone occurred a few times. The CDR3: CASSQDGGRAAFF. Written as DNA, the CDR3 is TGCGCCAGCAGCCAAGATGGCGGCAGGGCTGCTTTCTTT. V gene TRBV4-3 combines with J gene TRBJ1-1, with a weak D call TRBD1 (5 bases). The CDR3 is 13 residues long. CDR1 and CDR2 (germline): LGHNA, YSLEER. V lost 0 bases and J lost 11, with 13 bases in between.

The chain joins TRBV5-1 to TRBJ1-2; D is unresolved. Germline CDR1 reads SGHRS; CDR2 reads YFSETQ. There are 14 residues in the CDR3. Trimming cost V 4 bases and J 5 bases, with 15 bases left between them. The CDR3 DNA reads TGCGCCAGCAGCCCGATGGGAGAGCAGTATGGCTACACCTTC. Translating it yields CASSPMGEQYGYTF.

V usage is TRBV18 and J usage is TRBJ2-7, with D tentatively TRBD2 (6 bases). The V gene lost 3 bases and the J gene lost 5 bases, with 11 bases spanning the gap. From germline, CDR1 is KGHSH and CDR2 LQKENI. CDR3 length equals 13 residues. The CDR3 sequence: CASSPAGKNEQYF. The CDR3 bases are TGTGCCAGCTCACCGGCGGGGAAAAACGAGCAGTACTTC.

This clone occurred once. This sequence joins TRBV19 and TRBJ1-1; TRBD1 agrees at 7 bases. V shed 8 bases and J 2 bases; nucleotides not matched to a gene: 8. Germline values: CDR1 LNHDA, CDR2 SQIVND (reference sequence). The CDR3 has 14 residues. CDR3 DNA: TGTGCCAGTGCACGGGGACAGCAAAACACTGAAGCTTTCTTT. Protein product: CASARGQQNTEAFF. Full variable domain (outside the CDR3, taken from reference TRBV19 and TRBJ1-1): DGGITQSPKYLFRKEGQNVTLSCEQNLNHDAMYWYRQDPGQGLRLIYYSQIVNDFQKGDIAEGYSVSREKKESFPLTVTSAQKNPTAFYLCASARGQQNTEAFFGQGTRLTVV.

The table lists this clone with a count of one. CDR3 amino acids: CASSIGTTLAKNIQYF. CDR3 DNA sequence: TGTGCCAGTAGTATCGGCACTACTCTAGCCAAAAACATTCAGTACTTC. J is TRBJ2-4 and V is TRBV19; D is unclear. CDR1 and CDR2 (germline): LNHDA, SQIVND (reference sequence). This CDR3 region has 16 residues. Deletions cut 3 bases from V and 0 bases from J, with 12 bases between. Full variable domain (outside the CDR3, taken from reference TRBV19 and TRBJ2-4): DGGITQSPKYLFRKEGQNVTLSCEQNLNHDAMYWYRQDPGQGLRLIYYSQIVNDFQKGDIAEGYSVSREKKESFPLTVTSAQKNPTAFYLCASSIGTTLAKNIQYFGAGTRLSVL.

This chain joins TRBV6-7 and TRBJ2-3; a weak D match, TRBD1 (5 bases). TRBV6-7 is classed as an ORF, of uncertain function. The CDR3 sequence is 14 residues long. Trimming removed 7 bases at V and 4 bases at J, with 15 bases between. The CDR3 protein is CASKSGKGSDTQYF. Written as DNA, the CDR3 is TGTGCCAGCAAGTCAGGGAAAGGGTCAGATACGCAGTATTTT.

The chain recombines TRBV7-2 with TRBJ2-5; 14 nucleotides match TRBD2. The germline gives CDR1 SGHTA, CDR2 FQGNSA. CDR3 size: 18 residues. V lost 1 base, J lost 3 bases, and 7 bases stayed unmatched. The CDR3: CASSLGLTSGGVKETQYF. In DNA, the CDR3 is TGTGCCAGCAGCTTAGGGCTGACTAGCGGGGGGGTGAAAGAGACCCAGTACTTC.

Written as DNA, the CDR3 is TGTGCCAGCAGTGATTTAGTCTCCTATAATTCACCCCTCCACTTT. Translation: CASSDLVSYNSPLHF. The rearrangement links TRBV6-1 to TRBJ1-6; no clear D. The germline gives CDR1 MNHNS, CDR2 SASEGT. The V end lost 3 bases, the J end lost 0 bases, and 6 bases lay between the germline ends. The CDR3 loop spans 15 amino acids.

The V and J genes are TRBV7-6 and TRBJ1-2, with TRBD1 as a possible D gene (6 bases). Germline V gives CDR1 SGHVS, CDR2 FNYEAQ. The CDR3 length is 16 residues. V dropped 2 bases and J dropped 6 bases, with 19 bases sitting between them. The CDR3 sequence: CASSLSLQGGGDGYTF. The CDR3 DNA follows: TGTGCCAGCAGCTTATCGCTCCAGGGAGGGGGAGATGGCTACACCTTC.

V gene TRBV7-2 combines with J gene TRBJ2-6; D might be TRBD1 (6 bases). Trimming took 5 bases from V and 1 from J, leaving 12 bases between them. Germline V gene lookup returns CDR1 SGHTA and CDR2 FQGNSA. The CDR3 is made up of 16 amino acids. CDR3: CASSTSTGSGANVLTF. The CDR3 DNA is TGTGCCAGCAGCACCTCTACAGGGTCTGGGGCCAACGTCCTGACTTTC.

The gene calls are TRBV7-9 and TRBJ2-1, with 9 bases identical to TRBD2. The CDR3 length is 14 residues. V dropped 5 bases and J dropped 5; count of bases not matched to a gene: 4. The germline V gene encodes CDR1 SEHNR and CDR2 FQNEAQ (reference sequence). CDR3 sequence reads: CASSTRLADNEQFF. Here the CDR3 DNA reads TGTGCCAGCAGCACCCGACTAGCGGACAATGAGCAGTTCTTC.

The chain uses TRBV4-3 and TRBJ1-2; perhaps TRBD1 as D (5 bases). V lost 2 bases and J 2 bases, leaving 9 bases between the germline ends. Germline V lookup: CDR1 LGHNA, CDR2 YSLEER. CDR3 size: 14 residues. The CDR3 sequence: CASSQLTANYGYTF. The CDR3 region has the DNA TGCGCCAGCAGCCAACTGACAGCGAACTATGGCTACACCTTC.

The rearrangement joins TRBV5-1 to TRBJ2-1; TRBD2 matches 8 bases. Unmatched junction bases numbered 4, after V lost 1 base and J lost 7 bases. Germline-derived CDR1 and CDR2 are SGHRS and YFSETQ. The CDR3 runs to 14 residues. The CDR3 loop is CASSLPGLVNEQFF. DNA of the CDR3: TGCGCCAGCAGCTTGCCGGGACTAGTGAATGAGCAGTTCTTC.

In this sample, this clone turned up once. This chain links TRBV6-1 with TRBJ2-7; TRBD1 might be the D (5 bases). Germline CDR1 MNHNS, CDR2 SASEGT. Trimming removed 3 bases from V and 3 bases from J, with 15 bases in between. The CDR3 contains 15 residues. The CDR3 spells CASSDPQGALYEQYF. The CDR3 DNA reads TGTGCCAGCAGTGACCCTCAAGGGGCCCTCTACGAGCAGTACTTC.

In this sample, this clone turned up a few times. V and J are TRBV4-3 and TRBJ2-5; TRBD2 aligns across 11 bases. Germline V gives CDR1 LGHNA, CDR2 YSLEER. This CDR3 is built from 16 residues. V trimming: 0 bases; J trimming: 6 bases; junction bases outside the gene matches: 6. CDR3 protein: CASSQDRSGGAQTQYF. CDR3 coding DNA: TGCGCCAGCAGCCAAGATCGTAGCGGGGGGGCGCAGACCCAGTACTTC.

The V and J genes are TRBV7-6 and TRBJ2-3, with 7 positions matching TRBD2. J lost 4 bases, V lost 0 bases, and 7 bases had no gene match. Germline V CDR1 and CDR2: SGHVS, FNYEAQ. The CDR3 length is 16 residues. CDR3 in amino acids: CASSLAYGRASDTQYF. For the CDR3, the DNA is TGTGCCAGCAGCTTAGCGTATGGGAGGGCCTCAGATACGCAGTATTTT.

This clone came up once. V and J are TRBV4-2 and TRBJ1-6, with unresolved D. The CDR3 sequence is 18 residues long. Germline CDR1 and CDR2: LGHNA and YNFKEQ. V was cut by 1 base and J by 8 bases, with 21 bases left in between. This CDR3 is CASSQGFSGGRRDSPLHF. For the CDR3, the DNA is TGTGCCAGCAGCCAAGGATTTAGCGGAGGGCGGAGAGATTCACCCCTCCACTTT.

This rearrangement joins TRBV5-1 to TRBJ2-5; 7 bases agree with TRBD1. The CDR3 is 15 residues long. Germline V gene sequence: CDR1 SGHRS, CDR2 YFSETQ. The V segment lost 0 bases and the J segment 5 bases; nucleotides outside the gene matches: 7. Here the CDR3 DNA reads TGCGCCAGCAGCTTGGTCACAGGGGTTTGGGAGACCCAGTACTTC. Amino acid sequence: CASSLVTGVWETQYF. Filled out from reference TRBV5-1 and TRBJ2-5, the complete variable domain reads KAGVTQTPRYLIKTRGQQVTLSCSPISGHRSVSWYQQTPGQGLQFLFEYFSETQRNKGNFPGRFSGRQFSNSRSEMNVSTLELGDSALYLCASSLVTGVWETQYFGPGTRLLVL.

This rearrangement joins TRBV7-2 to TRBJ1-3; D unclear. CDR3 length: 16 amino acids. CDR1 is SGHTA and CDR2 is FQGNSA in the germline V gene. Trimming removed 3 bases at V and 3 bases at J, with 15 bases between. For the CDR3, the DNA is TGTGCCAGCAGCTTGGAACAGTTTATAAGTGGAAACACCATATATTTT. Translation: CASSLEQFISGNTIYF. The full variable domain, its missing parts supplied by reference TRBV7-2 and TRBJ1-3, is GAGVSQSPSNKVTEKGKDVELRCDPISGHTALYWYRQSLGQGLEFLIYFQGNSAPDKSGLPSDRFSAERTGGSVSTLTIQRTQQEDSAVYLCASSLEQFISGNTIYFGEGSWLTVV.

The J gene is TRBJ1-2, the V gene TRBV13, with D unclear. Deletions cut 0 bases from V and 5 bases from J, with 4 bases between. The CDR3 spans 12 residues. Germline V CDR1 and CDR2: PRHDT, FYEKMQ (reference sequence). The CDR3 DNA reads TGTGCCAGCAGCTTAGGGAGTTATGGCTACACCTTC. Residues: CASSLGSYGYTF.

The J gene is TRBJ1-1, the V gene TRBV29-1, with D possibly TRBD1 on 5 matching bases. CDR3 length: 13 amino acids. Germline V gene lookup returns CDR1 SQVTM and CDR2 ANQGSEA. V was clipped by 4 bases and J by 1 base, with 10 bases between them. The CDR3 reads CSVVPGPNTEAFF. The DNA of the CDR3 is TGCAGCGTTGTCCCAGGGCCGAACACTGAAGCTTTCTTT.

V is TRBV30 and J is TRBJ1-2; tentatively, D is TRBD1 (5 bases). The germline V gene encodes CDR1 GTSNPN and CDR2 SVGIG (reference sequence). Trimming cost V 8 bases and J 7 bases, with 26 bases left between them. CDR3 length: 15 residues. CDR3 loop: CALPGEMGLTGGYTF. CDR3 in DNA: TGTGCCCTCCCGGGGGAAATGGGCTTAACGGGTGGCTACACCTTC.